This entry lists 30 T cell receptor beta chains sequenced from one sample in a study of blood T cell repertoires in COVID-19. Here immunoSEQ multiplex PCR was the method, and the copy in TCRdb shows in-frame clones only, minus some. The sample consists of under 250,000 clones, roughly 85% of them appearing once. The sample comprised PBMCs or T cells enriched from blood (not recorded which). These receptor sequences come from a young man who had recovered from COVID-19.

J is TRBJ1-4 and V is TRBV28; 8 nucleotides align to TRBD1. The CDR3 extends over 15 amino acids. The V gene end was trimmed by 1 base and the J gene end by 6 bases; junction bases not matched to a gene: 4. Germline-derived CDR1 and CDR2 are MDHEN and SYDVKM. This CDR3 is CASSLSGGGHEKLFF. The CDR3 nucleotides are TGTGCCAGCAGTTTATCAGGGGGCGGGCATGAAAAACTGTTTTTT.

About this clone itself: Other DNA sequences within the sample encode an identical CDR3. V gene TRBV10-3 combines with J gene TRBJ1-1; tentative D call: TRBD1 (6 bases). Germline values: CDR1 ENHRY, CDR2 SYGVKD. Between the trimmed V and J ends, which lost 6 bases and 1 base, there was a span of 9 bases. The CDR3 totals 13 residues. The CDR3 spells CAISGQPNTEAFF. CDR3 in DNA: TGTGCCATCAGCGGACAGCCGAACACTGAAGCTTTCTTT.

This clone was recorded only once. The chain recombines TRBV11-2 with TRBJ2-7, with 9 bases fitting TRBD2. The J segment lost 5 bases and the V segment lost 3 bases, leaving 8 bases of the junction unmatched. Germline CDR1 is SGHAT and CDR2 is FQNNGV. The CDR3 covers 15 residues. The CDR3 here is CASSLGLAGIDEQYF. The CDR3 nucleotides read TGTGCCAGCAGCTTGGGGCTAGCGGGGATCGACGAGCAGTACTTC.

This chain connects TRBV6-5 to TRBJ1-3; a possible D gene is TRBD1 (6 bases). V dropped 2 bases and J dropped 4 bases, with 15 bases sitting between them. The CDR3 is 16 amino acids. The germline V gene has CDR1 MNHEY and CDR2 SVGAGI. CDR3: CASSYGAGAAGNTIYF. CDR3 sequence (DNA): TGTGCCAGCAGTTACGGGGCAGGGGCGGCGGGAAACACCATATATTTT.

This clone was detected ten times or more. V is TRBV19 and J is TRBJ1-4, with 8 bases identical to TRBD1. Per the germline V gene, CDR1 is LNHDA and CDR2 is SQIVND (reference sequence). The CDR3 has 14 amino acids. J gave up 4 bases and V 7 bases, and 5 bases lay outside the gene matches. The CDR3 bases are TGTGCCAGTACCCGGGACAGGAATAATGAAAAACTGTTTTTT. Residues: CASTRDRNNEKLFF.

The chain carries TRBV2 and TRBJ2-7; tentatively, D is TRBD2 (6 bases). CDR1 SNHLY and CDR2 FYNNEI come from the germline V gene. The CDR3 spans 12 residues. Trimming shortened V by 8 bases and J by 1 base, and 9 bases separated the two germline ends. The CDR3 bases are TGTGCCAGCTGGGCGGGATCCTACGAGCAGTACTTC. The encoded protein is CASWAGSYEQYF.

The chain couples TRBV4-2 to TRBJ2-2; 10 nucleotides line up with TRBD2. This CDR3 has 17 residues. The germline V gene encodes CDR1 LGHNA and CDR2 YNFKEQ. The ends lost 1 base at V and 4 bases at J; junction bases unmatched: 6. CDR3 in DNA: TGTGCCAGCAGCCAAGCGACCGGACTAGCGGCCACCGGGGAGCTGTTTTTT. This gives the protein CASSQATGLAATGELFF.

The V call is TRBV4-3, the J call TRBJ2-3; maybe TRBD1 (5 bases). V lost 0 bases to trimming and J lost 3 bases, with 13 bases between them. The CDR3 consists of 16 residues. The germline gives CDR1 LGHNA, CDR2 YSLEER. The CDR3 coding sequence is TGCGCCAGCAGCCAAGATCTGACAGTCCGGACAGATACGCAGTATTTT. Protein sequence: CASSQDLTVRTDTQYF.

V usage is TRBV4-2 and J usage is TRBJ1-2, with 9 bases aligning to TRBD1. The CDR3 sequence is 14 residues long. After removal of 4 bases from V and 3 bases from J, the junction contained 3 bases not matched to a gene. Germline V gene lookup returns CDR1 LGHNA and CDR2 YNFKEQ. The CDR3 region is CASSPGQGYYGYTF. The CDR3 DNA reads as TGTGCCAGCAGCCCGGGACAGGGCTACTATGGCTACACCTTC.

This sequence joins TRBV12-5 and TRBJ1-6; TRBD1 matches 9 bases. J gave up 10 bases and V 4 bases, and 5 bases lay outside the gene matches. This CDR3 is 14 amino acids long. Germline assignment: CDR1 LGHNT and CDR2 FRNRAP. The CDR3 here is CASGWGQGPSPLHF. CDR3 nucleotides: TGTGCTAGTGGTTGGGGACAGGGTCCATCACCCCTCCACTTT.

The J gene is TRBJ2-3, the V gene TRBV19; the match to TRBD2 covers 10 bases. Germline CDR1 and CDR2: LNHDA and SQIVND (reference sequence). Trimming took 5 bases from V and 5 from J; bases not matched to a gene: 10. The CDR3 loop spans 16 amino acids. CDR3 residues: CASSPTLAGVVDTQYF. The CDR3 coding sequence is TGTGCCAGTAGTCCAACTCTAGCGGGAGTTGTAGATACGCAGTATTTT.

The chain is built from TRBV25-1 and TRBJ1-1; D is unresolved. The germline V gene encodes CDR1 MGHDK and CDR2 SYGVNS. Trimming cost V 2 bases and J 7 bases, with 11 bases left between them. The CDR3 extends over 13 amino acids. The CDR3 coding sequence is TGTGCCAGCAGTGAAGGGCTTACGTATGAAGCTTTCTTT. It translates to CASSEGLTYEAFF. Supplemented by reference TRBV25-1 and TRBJ1-1, the full variable domain reads EADIYQTPRYLVIGTGKKITLECSQTMGHDKMYWYQQDPGMELHLIHYSYGVNSTEKGDLSSESTVSRIRTEHFPLTLESARPSHTSQYLCASSEGLTYEAFFGQGTRLTVV.

This clone occurred a few times. The genes are TRBV9 and TRBJ1-1; unclear D gene. From germline, CDR1 is SGDLS and CDR2 YYNGEE. The CDR3 has 12 amino acids. The V end was cut by 3 bases, the J end by 8 bases, with 11 bases between. The CDR3 here is CASSAESGEAFF. The CDR3, as DNA: TGTGCCAGCAGCGCAGAGTCGGGAGAAGCTTTCTTT. The full variable domain, rest sourced from reference TRBV9 and TRBJ1-1, is DSGVTQTPKHLITATGQRVTLRCSPRSGDLSVYWYQQSLDQGLQFLIQYYNGEERAKGNILERFSAQQFPDLHSELNLSSLELGDSALYFCASSAESGEAFFGQGTRLTVV.

The chain is built from TRBV4-2 and TRBJ2-3; D is undetermined. V was pared by 1 base and J by 4 bases, with 3 bases between. The CDR3 extends over 12 amino acids. Germline V gives CDR1 LGHNA, CDR2 YNFKEQ. In DNA, the CDR3 is TGTGCCAGCAGCCAAGCCGCAGATACGCAGTATTTT. Its translation: CASSQAADTQYF.

The V and J genes are TRBV4-3 and TRBJ1-5, with a tentative D call TRBD1 (5 bases). The CDR3 is 15 residues long. V gave up 0 bases and J gave up 6 bases, with 12 bases separating them. In germline, CDR1 is LGHNA, CDR2 YSLEER. The chain's CDR3 is CASSQDRGGIQPQHF. CDR3 DNA: TGCGCCAGCAGCCAAGATCGGGGGGGGATTCAGCCCCAGCATTTT.

The chain carries TRBV12-3 or TRBV12-4 and TRBJ1-5; D is undetermined. V lost 1 base to trimming and J lost 4 bases, with 5 bases between them. The length of the CDR3 is 13 residues. The CDR3 here is CASSLDWNQPQHF. DNA of the CDR3: TGTGCCAGCAGTTTAGACTGGAATCAGCCCCAGCATTTT.

The J gene is TRBJ1-2, the V gene TRBV28; D may be TRBD1 (5 bases). Germline V gene lookup returns CDR1 MDHEN and CDR2 SYDVKM. Trimming left V 6 bases short and J 8 bases short, with 7 bases between. This CDR3 is built from 10 residues. The CDR3 region has the DNA TGTGCCAGCAGGGGGCAAGGCTACACCTTC. Translating it yields CASRGQGYTF.

This clone was seen more than once but under ten times. V is TRBV19 and J is TRBJ1-4, with D possibly TRBD1 on 5 matching bases. There are 12 residues in the CDR3. V lost 8 bases and J lost 7, with 11 bases in between. Germline CDR1 is LNHDA and CDR2 is SQIVND (reference sequence). CDR3 nucleotides: TGTGCCAGTGCGGGGGGGAGTGAAAAACTGTTTTTT. Protein: CASAGGSEKLFF.

This sequence joins TRBV6-2 or TRBV6-3 and TRBJ2-7, with 7 bases that match TRBD1. This CDR3 spans 14 amino acids. V dropped 4 bases and J dropped 1; count of bases not matched to a gene: 4. The germline gives CDR1 MNHEY, CDR2 SVGEGT. This chain's CDR3 is CASSSTGISYEQYF. In DNA form, the CDR3 reads TGTGCCAGCAGTTCGACAGGGATTTCCTACGAGCAGTACTTC.

The chain has TRBV19 and TRBJ1-5; D might be TRBD1 (5 bases). Germline CDR1 is LNHDA and CDR2 is SQIVND (reference sequence). The V and J ends lost 8 bases and 6 bases respectively, with 14 bases between them. The CDR3 runs to 13 residues. In nucleotides, the CDR3 is TGTGCCAGTGCGGGGACCCCTATTCAGCCCCAGCATTTT. Its protein product is CASAGTPIQPQHF.

The chain uses TRBV29-1 and TRBJ2-3; perhaps TRBD2 as D (6 bases). This CDR3 has 12 amino acids. Germline V gives CDR1 SQVTM, CDR2 ANQGSEA. With 6 bases removed from V and 5 bases from J, the gap between germline ends came to 12 bases. The CDR3 spells CSVRLVLDTQYF. The CDR3 region has the DNA TGCAGCGTGCGACTAGTGTTAGATACGCAGTATTTT.

The rearrangement joins TRBV4-1 to TRBJ2-1, with TRBD2 matching 7 bases. Germline lookup yields CDR1 MGHRA and CDR2 YSYEKL. Unmatched junction bases numbered 15, after V lost 4 bases and J lost 6 bases. The CDR3 contains 17 residues. CDR3 in amino acids: CASSPFLPREGGNEQFF. The CDR3 DNA reads TGCGCCAGCAGCCCCTTCCTTCCAAGGGAGGGAGGCAATGAGCAGTTCTTC.

V is TRBV7-8 and J is TRBJ2-5, with a weak D call TRBD2 (6 bases). The CDR3 extends over 16 amino acids. V lost 5 bases and J 4 bases, leaving 20 bases between the germline ends. CDR1 is SGHVS and CDR2 is FQNEAQ in the germline V gene. The CDR3 nucleotides read TGTGCCAGCAGCCCCGGGACCAGGACGCGGGGAGAGACCCAGTACTTC. It codes for CASSPGTRTRGETQYF.

This clone was found once. V and J are TRBV6-5 and TRBJ2-7; 7 bases map to TRBD1. V lost 4 bases and J lost 8; bases outside the gene matches: 5. The CDR3 sequence is 12 residues long. CDR1 is MNHEY, CDR2 SVGAGI, per germline. The CDR3 loop is CASSSTGDKQYF. The CDR3 DNA follows: TGTGCCAGCAGTTCAACAGGGGATAAGCAGTACTTC.

This chain joins TRBV7-2 and TRBJ2-4, with D tentatively TRBD2 (5 bases). The CDR3 has 16 amino acids. V shed 1 base and J shed 0 bases, with 10 bases lying between them. Germline assignment: CDR1 SGHTA and CDR2 FQGNSA. In nucleotides, the CDR3 is TGTGCCAGCAGCTTAGTGGGCGGACTAGCCAAAAACATTCAGTACTTC. Its protein is CASSLVGGLAKNIQYF.

Written as DNA, the CDR3 is TGTGCCAGCAGTTTAGTGGCTAGCGGGAGATCGGGGGGGCAGTTCTTC. Its protein product is CASSLVASGRSGGQFF. The rearrangement joins TRBV28 to TRBJ2-1, with 10 bases matching TRBD2. The V gene's germline CDR1 is MDHEN and CDR2 SYDVKM. V lost 2 bases and J lost 12; bases outside the gene matches: 13. This CDR3 contains 16 residues.

The V call is TRBV7-8, the J call TRBJ2-5; perhaps TRBD2 as D (5 bases). Germline V gives CDR1 SGHVS, CDR2 FQNEAQ. The V and J ends lost 4 bases and 1 base respectively, with 19 bases between them. This CDR3 is 17 amino acids long. In DNA form, the CDR3 reads TGTGCCAGCAGCTCCCAGGCGAGGGTGACGGGCCAAGAGACCCAGTACTTC. Translating it yields CASSSQARVTGQETQYF.

This chain links TRBV27 with TRBJ1-1, with D possibly being TRBD1 (5 bases). Trimming pared 3 bases from V and 7 bases from J, leaving 21 bases between. Germline V gene data show CDR1 as MNHEY and CDR2 as SMNVEV (reference sequence). The CDR3 is 16 residues long. CDR3 protein: CASSLSGREPGGEAFF. CDR3 sequence (DNA): TGTGCCAGCAGTTTGTCGGGCCGCGAGCCCGGGGGTGAAGCTTTCTTT.

The sample holds one count of this clone. This chain uses TRBV9 with TRBJ2-3, with a weak D call TRBD1 (6 bases). V was clipped by 0 bases and J by 1 base, with 12 bases between them. The germline V gene has CDR1 SGDLS and CDR2 YYNGEE. The CDR3 sequence is 16 residues long. CDR3 sequence: CASSVVTGLGTDTQYF. The CDR3 region has the DNA TGTGCCAGCAGCGTAGTAACAGGGCTGGGCACAGATACGCAGTATTTT.

The V and J genes are TRBV10-3 and TRBJ1-4, with D hard to call. The CDR3 totals 17 residues. Germline CDR1 is ENHRY and CDR2 is SYGVKD. Trimming left V 2 bases short and J 2 bases short, with 15 bases between. DNA for the CDR3: TGTGCCATCAGTGAGGGACTTGGAGGCCCTACTAATGAAAAACTGTTTTTT. This encodes CAISEGLGGPTNEKLFF.